This T cell receptor (beta chain) was sequenced for a study of blood T cell repertoires in COVID-19. Study as a whole: The study drew acute and convalescent COVID-19 samples from the United States, Italy and Spain. PBMCs, B-cell-depleted T cells, or T cells provided the cDNA or gDNA that made up the material.

The authors' processing: Estimated nucleated cell counts came from reference gene primer amplification. Method: immunoSEQ multiplex PCR; TCRdb's copy keeps in-frame clones and lacks some. D and trimming were read from the DNA, whereas the V and J calls and clone size are those reported in that table. The sample records 390,000 or so clones, roughly 90% being singletons. Germline V gives CDR1 MNHEY, CDR2 SMNVEV (reference sequence). The CDR3 totals 17 residues. Trimming cost V 3 bases and J 9 bases; bases outside gene matches: 15. This chain joins TRBV27 and TRBJ2-1; 9 positions agree with TRBD1. The source material was peripheral blood. The sequence was collected from a man between 18 and 35 years old with active or convalescent COVID-19. In DNA form, the CDR3 reads TGTGCCAGCAGTTTTGTTTGGGAAGACAGGGGGGCTAGTGAGCAGTTCTTC. It codes for CASSFVWEDRGASEQFF.